These T cell receptor beta chains were read from a single sample in a study of T cell clones after liver transplantation. Repertoires were generated with immunoSEQ multiplex PCR, while TCRdb's copy carries only in-frame clones and drops some. Of more than 95,000 clones in the sample, roughly 80% were seen once. The specimen was CD4+ T cells from blood, collected around 44 months after liver transplant. These TCRs come from a human patient who received a liver transplant. Certain T cells may be donor cells from the graft. The CDR3 runs from the conserved cysteine through the conserved F or W.

v_gene	len	j_gene	CDR3aa
TRBV7-2	16	TRBJ1-4	CASSLRHSMANEKLFF
TRBV19	19	TRBJ2-1	CASTIGGAKGSLDYNEQFF
TRBV5-8	17	TRBJ1-5	CASSLVSGSYGNQPQHF
TRBV5-6	13	TRBJ2-7	CASSLVWVHEQYF
TRBV4-3	13	TRBJ2-1	CASSQAASEVTIF
TRBV6-1	14	TRBJ1-2	CASSPGDGNYGYTF
TRBV9	16	TRBJ2-3	CASSVGSQGYTDTQYF
TRBV11-2	16	TRBJ2-7	CASRPFLAGGPYEQYF
TRBV4-2	14	TRBJ2-7	CASSQDYNSYEQYF
TRBV5-1	15	TRBJ2-3	CASSLRGLPTDTQYF
TRBV18	12	TRBJ1-3	CASSYPRNTIYF
TRBV5-1	14	TRBJ2-2	CASASTGSIGELFF
TRBV7-2	18	TRBJ2-3	CASSRILAGLNYTDTQYF
TRBV7-2	14	TRBJ2-7	CASSSGGSLYEQYF
TRBV18	13	TRBJ2-7	CASSPGQTREQYF
TRBV7-2	12	TRBJ1-1	CATLHRTSGAFF
TRBV10-3	14	TRBJ1-2	CAIRSPGQGVSYTF
TRBV7-6	13	TRBJ1-1	CASSFSRNTEAFF
TRBV2	15	TRBJ1-4	CASSARQGINEKLFF
TRBV19	15	TRBJ1-2	CASTPSGGQGYGYTF
TRBV9	14	TRBJ2-6	CASSEGAGANVLTF
TRBV18	17	TRBJ2-1	CASSRNVQTPSYNEQFF
TRBV21-1	10	TRBJ1-6	CASSPQPLHF
TRBV27	15	TRBJ1-1	CASWGRTRSGTEAFF
TRBV5-8	13	TRBJ2-2	CASSYLVTGELFF
TRBV1	17	TRBJ2-7	CTSSLTLIAVLYDEQYF
TRBV19	17	TRBJ1-4	CASMPRIGGATNEKLFF
TRBV11-2	15	TRBJ2-7	CASSPGLAETYEQYF
TRBV5-1	14	TRBJ2-7	CASSLGTTSYEQYF
TRBV5-1	14	TRBJ2-7	CASSSNPTRAEQYF
TRBV30	14	TRBJ1-5	CAWTLQGAGQPQHF
TRBV5-1	15	TRBJ2-1	CASSPQGGSYNEQFF
TRBV11-3	14	TRBJ2-2	CASSPAGDTGELFF
TRBV14	16	TRBJ1-1	CASSHWDSRFNPEAFF
TRBV5-4	12	TRBJ1-2	CASSLEGSGYTF
TRBV27	14	TRBJ1-6	CASSFRQQNSPLHF
TRBV7-9	13	TRBJ1-2	CASSRFSAGGYTF
TRBV6-5	15	TRBJ2-6	CASYPGGSGANVLTF
TRBV7-3	13	TRBJ1-1	CASKKGWNTEAFF
TRBV11-2	15	TRBJ1-3	CASSWGTSSGNTIYF
TRBV19	13	TRBJ1-5	CASSTQKNQPQHF
TRBV9	15	TRBJ2-2	CASSIVSGSTGELFF
TRBV2	13	TRBJ1-1	CASSVNSVGEAFF
TRBV5-1	11	TRBJ1-1	CASRLGPEAFF
TRBV9	17	TRBJ2-1	CASSVTALAGAYNEQFF
TRBV7-8	15	TRBJ2-2	CASSSPQKNTGELFF
TRBV6-1	15	TRBJ2-1	CASSERTGKGGEQFF
TRBV5-4	12	TRBJ2-1	CASSMDRLRQFF
TRBV15	14	TRBJ2-5	CATSLSNRGETQYF
TRBV10-2	14	TRBJ1-1	CATDRGHTNTEAFF
TRBV19	12	TRBJ2-1	CASPTRNGEQFF
TRBV7-2	17	TRBJ1-4	CASSPGGGGSANEKLFF
TRBV6-5	12	TRBJ2-5	CASTNPGETQYF
TRBV6-6	14	TRBJ1-5	CASRTGAKDQPQHF
TRBV7-9	15	TRBJ2-1	CASSLGGGGYNEQFF
TRBV9	21	TRBJ2-1	CASSVGTAGTSGRHSYNEQFF